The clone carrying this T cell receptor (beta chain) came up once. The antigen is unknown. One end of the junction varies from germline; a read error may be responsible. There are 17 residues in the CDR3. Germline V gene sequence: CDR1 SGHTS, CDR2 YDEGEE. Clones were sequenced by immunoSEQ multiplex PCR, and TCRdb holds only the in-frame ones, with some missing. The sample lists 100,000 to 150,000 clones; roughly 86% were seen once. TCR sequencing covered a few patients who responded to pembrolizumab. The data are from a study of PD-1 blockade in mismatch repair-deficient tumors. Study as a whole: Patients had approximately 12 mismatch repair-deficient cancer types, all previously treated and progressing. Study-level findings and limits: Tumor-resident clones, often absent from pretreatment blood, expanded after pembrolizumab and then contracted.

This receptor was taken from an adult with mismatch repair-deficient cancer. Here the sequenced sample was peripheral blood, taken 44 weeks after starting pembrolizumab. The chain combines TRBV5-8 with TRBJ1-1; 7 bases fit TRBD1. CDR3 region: CASSSFWGDSLKTEAFF. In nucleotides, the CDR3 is TGTGCCAGCAGCAGCTTTTGGGGGGACAGCTTGAAGACTGAAGCTTTCTTT.